The 22 T cell receptor beta chains below all came from one sample that was sequenced in a study of CD4 and CD8 cells across lung adenocarcinoma regions. TCRdb analysed the PCR reads with MiXCR anew, one entry per CDR3 protein. The sample includes roughly 6,000 distinct CDR3 sequences, roughly 45% of them seen just once. Specimen: CD8+ T cells from the margin of a lung tumor. These TCRs come from a male donor with lung adenocarcinoma. The CD4 and CD8 labels of this study may be unreliable.

There are a few counts of this clonotype. V is TRBV27 and J is TRBJ2-1; D ambiguous. Germline lookup yields CDR1 MNHEY and CDR2 SMNVEV (reference sequence). The CDR3 runs 11 residues. Deletions cut 3 bases from V and 12 bases from J, with 9 bases between. CDR3 coding DNA: TGTGCCAGCAGTTTCGGGTATTGGCAGTTCTTC. This translates into CASSFGYWQFF.

The genes are TRBV27 and TRBJ2-1; D tentatively fits TRBD1 or TRBD2 (5 bases each). Germline V gene lookup returns CDR1 MNHEY and CDR2 SMNVEV (reference sequence). V was clipped by 8 bases and J by 8 bases, with 28 bases between them. This CDR3 contains 17 residues. CDR3 sequence (DNA): TGTGCCAGCGGCAGGGACCTCCGGACCGCCAGTGACGATGAGCAGTTCTTC. It codes for CASGRDLRTASDDEQFF.

This chain uses TRBV10-2 with TRBJ2-7, with no clear D. Germline V lookup: CDR1 WSHSY, CDR2 SAAADI. This CDR3 region has 14 residues. V shed 7 bases and J shed 2 bases, with 15 bases lying between them. The CDR3 DNA reads as TGCGCCAGCACCCCGGTAGGAAACGCCTACGAGCAGTACTTC. Its protein product is CASTPVGNAYEQYF.

This clonotype was detected ten times or more. V is TRBV11-3 and J is TRBJ2-1; 7 bases line up with TRBD2. Looked up from germline, CDR1 is SGHNT and CDR2 is YENEEA. V was pared by 5 bases and J by 4 bases, with 8 bases of the junction left unmatched. This CDR3 has 15 residues. CDR3 in DNA: TGTGCCAGCAGCCCAAACGGCGGGGGATACAATGAGCAGTTCTTC. Amino acid sequence: CASSPNGGGYNEQFF.

The CDR3 DNA follows: TGTGCCAGCCGCGCGGGATATGTAGCCAAAAACATTCAGTACTTC. Translated, it gives CASRAGYVAKNIQYF. The J gene is TRBJ2-4, the V gene TRBV27; a weak D match, TRBD2 (6 bases). This CDR3 has 15 residues. Trimming pared 8 bases from V and 0 bases from J, leaving 14 bases between. Looked up from germline, CDR1 is MNHEY and CDR2 is SMNVEV (reference sequence).

This clonotype was seen a few times. The CDR3 is CASSYELAGTGELFF. Here the CDR3 DNA reads TGTGCCAGCAGTTACGAACTAGCGGGAACGGGGGAGCTGTTTTTT. This chain uses TRBV6-5 with TRBJ2-2; 10 positions agree with TRBD2. This CDR3 is 15 amino acids long. In germline, CDR1 is MNHEY, CDR2 SVGAGI. The V gene end was trimmed by 2 bases and the J gene end by 8 bases; junction bases not matched to a gene: 5.

By its share, this clonotype is large. The genes are TRBV6-1 and TRBJ2-7; D may be TRBD1 or TRBD2 (7 bases each). Trimming stripped 2 bases from V and 3 bases from J, with 23 bases between. Germline loops: CDR1 MNHNS, CDR2 SASEGT. This CDR3 contains 18 residues. The CDR3 loop is CASSEIGRGEIAGYEQYF. In DNA form, the CDR3 reads TGTGCCAGCAGTGAAATCGGCAGGGGGGAGATAGCGGGCTACGAGCAGTACTTC.

Only one count was recorded for this clonotype. V and J are TRBV6-1 and TRBJ2-2; a weak D match, TRBD2 (5 bases). The end of the DNA aligns better with TRBJ2-3, so the J call may be wrong. The germline gives CDR1 MNHNS, CDR2 SASEGT. This CDR3 is built from 16 residues. The DNA of the CDR3 is TGTGCCAGCCTCGGTGGCAAGGCTGTGAACACCGGGGAGCAGTATTTT. Residues: CASLGGKAVNTGEQYF.

The rearrangement joins TRBV6-5 to TRBJ2-3; 15 bases map to TRBD2. Germline CDR1 reads MNHEY; CDR2 reads SVGAGI. Trimming at V came to 4 bases and at J to 1 base, leaving 9 bases not matched to a gene. CDR3 length: 19 residues. CDR3 loop: CASSSTGLAGGRRTDTQYF. The CDR3, as DNA: TGTGCCAGCAGTTCCACCGGACTAGCGGGGGGGCGACGCACAGATACGCAGTATTTT.

With regard to this clonotype: One end of the junction fails to match germline, which may point to a read error. As DNA, the CDR3 is TGTGCCACCAGTGAGCGCTACGAGCAGTACTTC. Encoded protein: CATSERYEQYF. This chain joins TRBV6-1 and TRBJ2-1; D not certain. The end of the DNA fits TRBJ2-7 better, so the J call may be wrong. Germline lookup yields CDR1 MNHNS and CDR2 SASEGT. CDR3 length: 11 residues.

This clonotype counts as medium-sized. The V and J genes are TRBV6-5 and TRBJ2-7; 7 bases match TRBD1. CDR3 length: 19 amino acids. Looked up from germline, CDR1 is MNHEY and CDR2 is SVGAGI. V shed 4 bases and J 1 base; nucleotides not matched to a gene: 19. The CDR3 sequence: CASSSYRTGSVVPSYEQYF. CDR3 DNA sequence: TGTGCCAGCAGTTCATACCGGACAGGTTCCGTTGTCCCGTCCTACGAGCAGTACTTC.

J is TRBJ2-5 and V is TRBV27, with 9 bases aligning to TRBD2. Germline V lookup: CDR1 MNHEY, CDR2 SMNVEV (reference sequence). Losses at the gene ends were 7 bases for V and 2 bases for J; bases not matched to a gene: 5. The CDR3 is made up of 14 amino acids. CDR3 DNA sequence: TGTGCCAGCAAACCTCTAGCGGGACAAGAGACCCAGTACTTC. Amino acids: CASKPLAGQETQYF.

V usage is TRBV9 and J usage is TRBJ2-1; 7 bases fit TRBD2. The J call is in doubt because the DNA end fits TRBJ2-7 better. The CDR3 length is 14 residues. Germline CDR1 and CDR2: SGDLS and YYNGEE. The CDR3 DNA reads as TGTGCCAGCAGCGCACGCGGGAGTGGGCTCGAGCAGTACTTC. Its protein product is CASSARGSGLEQYF.

The V and J genes are TRBV10-1 and TRBJ2-5; D ambiguous. The better agreement between TRBJ2-3 and the DNA end casts doubt on the J call. Germline loops: CDR1 WNHNN, CDR2 SYGVQD (reference sequence). CDR3 size: 14 residues. The CDR3 protein is CASKVRQDPDTQYF. CDR3 sequence (DNA): TGCGCCAGCAAGGTCAGGCAAGACCCAGATACGCAGTATTTT.

A word on this clonotype: The conserved phenylalanine or tryptophan normally closing the CDR3 is absent here, so this likely arose from a read error. The DNA is left out, because the CDR3 cannot be placed on it with certainty; the CDR3 is given as TCRdb lists it. This chain connects TRBV4-1 to TRBJ2-5; TRBD1, the table's D call, was not compared with the DNA. The germline CDR1 and CDR2 sequences are MGHRA and YSYEKL. Counting both end residues, the CDR3 totals 15 amino acids. This chain's CDR3 is CASSQGGGVVATRYS.

This clonotype has a handful of counts. V and J are TRBV6-4 and TRBJ2-6; D gene uncertain. This CDR3 contains 14 residues. V dropped 7 bases and J dropped 0 bases, with 7 bases sitting between them. Germline CDR1 and CDR2: MRHNA and SNTAGT. DNA for the CDR3: TGTGCCAGCAAGCGCTACTCTGGGGCCAACGTCCTGACTTTC. Translation gives CASKRYSGANVLTF.

This clonotype came up once. The chain couples TRBV5-1 to TRBJ1-2, with D maybe TRBD1 (5 bases). Looked up from germline, CDR1 is SGHRS and CDR2 is YFSETQ. V gave up 4 bases and J gave up 1 base, with 14 bases separating them. The CDR3 length is 15 residues. The CDR3 DNA follows: TGCGCCAGCAGCCAAACCGCTGACAGTAACTATGGCTACACCTTC. Translation gives CASSQTADSNYGYTF.

About this clonotype itself: At one end, the junction sequence differs from germline, possibly due to a read error. J is TRBJ2-5 and V is TRBV6-1, with 12 bases aligning to TRBD1. This CDR3 region has 16 residues. Germline loops: CDR1 MNHNS, CDR2 SASEGT. CDR3 amino acids: CASSEMGTGGYETQSF. The DNA for the CDR3 is TGTGCCAGCAGTGAGATGGGGACAGGGGGCTATGAGACCCAGTCTTTC.

By sample share, this clonotype is medium-sized. The rearrangement uses TRBV6-1 and TRBJ2-3; possibly TRBD1 or TRBD2 for D (5 bases each). Germline CDR1 MNHNS, CDR2 SASEGT. This CDR3 contains 15 residues. The V end was cut by 2 bases, the J end by 3 bases, with 12 bases between. The CDR3 nucleotides read TGTGCCAGCAGTGAAAGGGGACCCCTGACAGATACGCAGTATTTT. It codes for CASSERGPLTDTQYF.

The table lists this clonotype with a few counts. The chain has TRBV14 and TRBJ2-7, with D perhaps matching TRBD1 (6 bases). This CDR3 has 13 amino acids. V shed 3 bases and J shed 4 bases, with 10 bases lying between them. Germline V CDR1 and CDR2: SGHDN, FVKESK. As DNA, the CDR3 is TGTGCCAGCAGCCATTGGCAGGGGTACGAGCAGTACTTC. Protein product: CASSHWQGYEQYF.

This clonotype was seen repeatedly, ten times or more. The chain carries TRBV6-6 and TRBJ2-2; D not certain. V lost 2 bases and J lost 6, with 13 bases in between. The CDR3 consists of 15 residues. The germline CDR1 and CDR2 sequences are MNHNY and SVGAGI (reference sequence). CDR3 residues: CASSYRSSRSGELFF. The CDR3 DNA reads TGTGCCAGCAGTTACCGTTCGTCGCGTTCCGGGGAGCTGTTTTTT.

The chain uses TRBV12-3 or TRBV12-4 and TRBJ2-3; perhaps TRBD2 as D (6 bases). This CDR3 is 16 amino acids long. The germline V and J ends were trimmed by 3 bases and 2 bases, with 15 bases remaining between them. The CDR3 DNA reads TGTGCCAGCAGTTTTGAACTAGCCCAGACCACAGATACGCAGTATTTT. The encoded protein is CASSFELAQTTDTQYF.